The 11 T cell receptor beta chains presented below share a single source sample, sequenced in a study of identical twins. One entry per CDR3 protein results from TCRdb running MiXCR on the 5' RACE reads. The data show about 530,000 distinct CDR3 sequences, around 24% seen once. The data were also submitted as part of a second study, on yellow fever vaccine responses in identical twins.

The sequenced sample consisted of CD4+ T cells sorted from blood. The origin of the receptors is a woman aged 18-30 years in good health.

V is TRBV12-3 or TRBV12-4 and J is TRBJ1-2, with D perhaps TRBD1 (6 bases). The CDR3 totals 15 residues. The germline V and J ends were trimmed by 6 bases and 2 bases, with 16 bases remaining between them. The CDR3 DNA reads TGTGCCAGCAGCAAGCCGGGACAAGGAAACTATGGCTACACCTTC. It encodes CASSKPGQGNYGYTF.

This chain links TRBV29-1 with TRBJ2-1, with 15 bases identical to TRBD2. CDR1 is SQVTM, CDR2 ANQGSEA, per germline. V dropped 6 bases and J dropped 6; count of bases not matched to a gene: 3. There are 14 residues in the CDR3. CDR3 in amino acids: CSVWTSGRGNEQFF. The CDR3 nucleotides are TGCAGCGTCTGGACTAGCGGGAGGGGCAATGAGCAGTTCTTC.

This clonotype appeared a few times. The rearrangement uses TRBV11-2 and TRBJ1-2; D not certain. V lost 5 bases and J lost 3, with 10 bases in between. The CDR3 is made up of 13 amino acids. Germline-derived CDR1 and CDR2 are SGHAT and FQNNGV. The CDR3 protein is CASSMTAHYGYTF. In DNA, the CDR3 is TGTGCCAGCAGCATGACTGCGCACTATGGCTACACCTTC.

This clonotype was counted ten times or more. The gene calls are TRBV12-3 or TRBV12-4 and TRBJ1-1; 8 bases line up with TRBD1. This CDR3 region has 13 residues. After removal of 4 bases from V and 5 bases from J, the junction contained 3 bases not matched to a gene. Here the CDR3 DNA reads TGTGCCAGCAGTTACGACAGGGGAACTGAAGCTTTCTTT. It codes for CASSYDRGTEAFF.

The chain uses TRBV9 and TRBJ1-1; D is uncertain. Looked up from germline, CDR1 is SGDLS and CDR2 is YYNGEE. Between the trimmed V and J ends, which lost 0 bases and 3 bases, there was a span of 12 bases. The CDR3 is 15 residues long. CDR3 residues: CASSVEPGHYTEAFF. The CDR3 DNA sequence: TGTGCCAGCAGCGTAGAACCGGGCCATTACACTGAAGCTTTCTTT.

The chain recombines TRBV2 with TRBJ1-1; D is ambiguous. Trimming left V 2 bases short and J 10 bases short, with 11 bases between. The CDR3 runs 12 residues. CDR1 is SNHLY, CDR2 FYNNEI, per germline. The CDR3 reads CASSEMPLGAFF. Here the CDR3 DNA reads TGTGCCAGCAGTGAAATGCCCCTCGGAGCTTTCTTT.

This clonotype has a handful of counts. The CDR3 protein is CASGVAVDLWANNEQFF. The DNA of the CDR3 is TGTGCCAGCGGGGTAGCGGTCGACCTGTGGGCTAACAATGAGCAGTTCTTC. The rearrangement uses TRBV6-1 and TRBJ2-1; TRBD2 is a possible D gene (6 bases). V shed 8 bases and J shed 5 bases, with 25 bases lying between them. The V gene's germline CDR1 is MNHNS and CDR2 SASEGT. The CDR3 is 17 residues long.

This clonotype showed up many times. The junction departs from germline at one end; a sequencing error may be responsible. CDR3 amino acids: CASSLDTLNTEAFF. DNA of the CDR3: TGCGCCAGCAGCTTGGACACGCTGAACACTGAAGCTTTCTTT. V and J are TRBV12-3 or TRBV12-4 and TRBJ1-1; D possibly corresponds to TRBD1 (5 bases). There are 14 residues in the CDR3.

This clonotype was recorded a few times. The chain has TRBV28 and TRBJ2-1, with 10 positions matching TRBD2. V lost 3 bases, J lost 9 bases, and 14 bases stayed unmatched. Germline-derived CDR1 and CDR2 are MDHEN and SYDVKM. The CDR3 has 17 amino acids. CDR3 coding DNA: TGTGCCAGCAGTTTTCCCTCCAGCGGGAGGGCCGGTTTTGAGCAGTTCTTC. Translating it yields CASSFPSSGRAGFEQFF.

J is TRBJ2-1 and V is TRBV12-3 or TRBV12-4; no clear D. V gave up 1 base and J gave up 3 bases, with 7 bases separating them. The CDR3 is 14 amino acids. This CDR3 is CASSLGPNYNEQFF. The CDR3 DNA reads TGTGCCAGCAGTTTAGGGCCTAACTACAATGAGCAGTTCTTC.

The chain links TRBV5-6 to TRBJ2-7; no clear D. Germline lookup yields CDR1 SGHDT and CDR2 YYEEEE. The CDR3 spans 16 residues. V shed 4 bases and J shed 3 bases, with 20 bases lying between them. CDR3: CASSDLKSGLIYEQYF. The DNA of the CDR3 is TGTGCCAGCAGCGACTTAAAGAGTGGGCTGATCTACGAGCAGTACTTC.